The TCR beta chain described here comes from a study of Graves' ophthalmopathy and Graves' hyperthyroidism. RNA transcripts were the template, and TCR beta CDR3 regions were amplified from them. In the first round, RT-PCR was carried out with HTBI primers, and a multiplex PCR formed the second round. Via MiXCR, TCRdb re-called the multiplex PCR reads, giving one row per CDR3 protein. The sample has a few hundred thousand distinct CDR3 sequences, 17% seen once. Overall study results and limits: Most expanded thyroid clonotypes above 0.001 frequency also appeared in blood.

This clonotype was counted ten times or more. Its target is not known. This CDR3 contains 12 residues. Germline loops: CDR1 GTSNPN, CDR2 SVGIG (reference sequence). Trimming shortened V by 1 base and J by 4 bases, and 5 bases separated the two germline ends. The source of this sequence is an adult woman with stable Graves' hyperthyroidism. The chain has TRBV30 and TRBJ1-5, with unresolved D. Input material: peripheral blood. In nucleotides, the CDR3 is TGTGCCTGGAGTGGTCAGAATCAGCCCCAGCATTTT. This sequence encodes CAWSGQNQPQHF.